One and the same sample provided the 6 T cell receptor beta chains below, sequenced in a study of identical twins. Each CDR3 protein gets one entry after TCRdb re-called the 5' RACE reads with MiXCR. The repertoire includes some 900,000 distinct CDR3 sequences, approximately 13% of them detected once, and under 2% sits in the top ten. These data were likewise used in another study, on yellow fever vaccine responses in identical twins.

The sample comprised PBMCs. The receptors stem from a woman aged 18-30 years in good health.

This clonotype was seen many times. The V gene is TRBV2, the J gene TRBJ2-7; D is unresolved. The CDR3 is 12 residues long. V shed 4 bases and J shed 3 bases, with 7 bases lying between them. The germline V gene encodes CDR1 SNHLY and CDR2 FYNNEI. The CDR3 nucleotides are TGTGCCAGCAGTGGCAGGCTCTACGAGCAGTACGTC. Its protein product is CASSGRLYEQYV.

This clonotype was counted many times. V usage is TRBV6-2 or TRBV6-3 and J usage is TRBJ2-7; D is undetermined. V gave up 0 bases and J gave up 3 bases, with 12 bases separating them. Per germline, CDR1 MNHEY and CDR2 SVGEGT. This CDR3 comprises 15 residues. Here the CDR3 reads CASSYSKVEYYEQYF. In nucleotides, the CDR3 is TGTGCCAGCAGTTACTCGAAGGTGGAATACTACGAGCAGTACTTC.

The chain links TRBV3-1 to TRBJ2-5; D unresolved. Germline V gene data show CDR1 as LGHDT and CDR2 as YNNKEL (reference sequence). Trimming took off 1 base at V and 5 bases at J, with 17 bases between the two ends. CDR3 length: 16 amino acids. The CDR3 sequence is CASSQVHSSTQETQYF. The DNA of the CDR3 is TGTGCCAGCAGCCAAGTACACAGCTCCACGCAGGAGACCCAGTACTTC.

In this sample, this clonotype turned up many times. V gene TRBV6-5 combines with J gene TRBJ1-5; a possible D gene is TRBD1 (5 bases). CDR1 is MNHEY, CDR2 SVGAGI, per germline. V lost 2 bases to trimming and J lost 3 bases, with 5 bases between them. The CDR3 totals 13 residues. In DNA, the CDR3 is TGTGCCAGCAGTTACGGGACCAATCAGCCCCAGCATTTT. It is translated as CASSYGTNQPQHF.

This clonotype has a handful of counts. The rearrangement joins TRBV10-3 to TRBJ1-3; 9 nucleotides align to TRBD1. Germline values: CDR1 ENHRY, CDR2 SYGVKD. CDR3 size: 18 residues. V trimming: 2 bases; J trimming: 4 bases; junction bases outside the gene matches: 12. DNA for the CDR3: TGTGCCATCAGTGAGACCCGACAGGGGGTCGATTCAGGAAACACCATATATTTT. Protein sequence: CAISETRQGVDSGNTIYF.

This clonotype was detected many times. The CDR3 DNA is TGTGCCAGCAGCTTAGCGGTAGGGACAGACTATGGCTACACCTTC. Residues: CASSLAVGTDYGYTF. V gene TRBV7-9 combines with J gene TRBJ1-2; TRBD1 aligns across 7 bases. The CDR3 loop spans 15 amino acids. The V gene end was trimmed by 0 bases and the J gene end by 3 bases; junction bases not matched to a gene: 4. Germline V gene sequence: CDR1 SEHNR, CDR2 FQNEAQ (reference sequence). Combining the CDR3 with reference TRBV7-9 and TRBJ1-2 gives the whole variable domain DTGVSQNPRHKITKRGQNVTFRCDPISEHNRLYWYRQTLGQGPEFLTYFQNEAQLEKSRLLSDRFSAERPKGSFSTLEIQRTEQGDSAMYLCASSLAVGTDYGYTFGSGTRLTVV.